The rows below give T cell receptor beta chains drawn from one sample of a study of long-term antiretroviral therapy in people with HIV. The method was immunoSEQ multiplex PCR; TCRdb's version includes in-frame clones alone and lacks a portion of them. Of under 30,000 clones listed, approximately 86% were seen once; the top ten hold 3.6%. The material sequenced was unsorted PBMCs, taken 1.9 years after starting antiretroviral therapy. The receptors were sampled from a woman in her twenties or thirties with HIV. The CDR3 runs from the conserved cysteine through the conserved F or W. D genes are given only for firm matches. Expanded clones are given a class, and other clones once, few, many or no size at all.

V	D	size	J	DNA	CDR3
TRBV2	-	-	TRBJ2-2	TGTGCCAGCAGTGCCCGGACAGACACCGGGGAGCTGTTTTTT	CASSARTDTGELFF
TRBV5-1	-	-	TRBJ1-2	TGCGCCAGCAGCTCGGACATCGCGAACTATGGCTACACCTTC	CASSSDIANYGYTF
TRBV5-6	-	-	TRBJ1-5	TGTGCCAGCAGCTTGGGTCCCGGAGAATATCAGCCCCAGCATTTT	CASSLGPGEYQPQHF
TRBV7-9	-	-	TRBJ2-5	TGTGCCAGCAGCGAAACCCATCGGGCAGGGTGGGAGACCCAGTACTTC	CASSETHRAGWETQYF
TRBV5-8	-	-	TRBJ1-6	TGTGCCAGCAGCTCGGACAGCTCCTATAATTCACCCCTCCACTTT	CASSSDSSYNSPLHF
TRBV25-1	-	-	TRBJ1-1	TGTGCCAGCCTTGGCGGGGGCACTGAAGCTTTCTTT	CASLGGGTEAFF
TRBV27	TRBD2	-	TRBJ2-3	TGTGCCAGCAGTTTATCACCCGAGCGGGGTTGGTTGGATACGCAGTATTTT	CASSLSPERGWLDTQYF
TRBV4-1	-	-	TRBJ2-5	TGCGCCAGCAGCCGTAACCCCCGACCAGAGACCCAGTACTTC	CASSRNPRPETQYF
TRBV23-1	-	-	TRBJ1-2	TGCGCCAGCAGCCTCGTCGGGAGGGAGTACTATGGCTACACCTTC	CASSLVGREYYGYTF
TRBV5-5	-	once	TRBJ1-4	TGTGCCAGCAGCTTGGAGCCAGGGTCCTTTGAAAAACTGTTTTTT	CASSLEPGSFEKLFF
TRBV7-2	-	few	TRBJ1-6	TGTGCCAGCAGCCTCTTATTAAGCTCCTATAATTCACCCCTCCACTTT	CASSLLLSSYNSPLHF
TRBV10-3	-	-	TRBJ1-1	TGTGCCATCAGTGAGTCTAACCCTTGGGGGTCCGAAGCTTTCTTT	CAISESNPWGSEAFF
TRBV19	TRBD2	-	TRBJ2-3	TGTGCCAGTAGTCCCCCGAGCGGGGGGGGGAGAGATACGCAGTATTTT	CASSPPSGGGRDTQYF
TRBV30	TRBD1	-	TRBJ1-4	TGTGCCTGGAGTTATCTCAGGGGGCGGGATGAAAAACTGTTTTTT	CAWSYLRGRDEKLFF
TRBV10-2	-	-	TRBJ1-1	TGCGCCAGCACGGACAATATGAACACTGAAGCTTTCTTT	CASTDNMNTEAFF